This entry is about one T cell receptor (beta chain). Produced via immunoSEQ multiplex PCR; TCRdb's table is partial and in-frame only. The sample includes about 76,000 clones, approximately 78% of them seen just once. This sample was included in a study of blood T cell repertoires in COVID-19. Study-level background: Researchers got acute and convalescent COVID-19 samples from the United States, Italy and Spain.

The V and J ends lost 7 bases and 3 bases, in that order; junction bases with no gene match: 8. Germline loops: CDR1 MDHEN, CDR2 SYDVKM. The CDR3 has 14 amino acids. This receptor was taken from a human donor in a cohort sampled during active COVID-19. The sequencing sample was made of peripheral blood. V usage is TRBV28 and J usage is TRBJ1-2; TRBD1 matches 7 bases. The CDR3 bases are TGTGCCAGCACCATACTTGGACAGGACTATGGCTACACCTTC. It yields the protein CASTILGQDYGYTF.